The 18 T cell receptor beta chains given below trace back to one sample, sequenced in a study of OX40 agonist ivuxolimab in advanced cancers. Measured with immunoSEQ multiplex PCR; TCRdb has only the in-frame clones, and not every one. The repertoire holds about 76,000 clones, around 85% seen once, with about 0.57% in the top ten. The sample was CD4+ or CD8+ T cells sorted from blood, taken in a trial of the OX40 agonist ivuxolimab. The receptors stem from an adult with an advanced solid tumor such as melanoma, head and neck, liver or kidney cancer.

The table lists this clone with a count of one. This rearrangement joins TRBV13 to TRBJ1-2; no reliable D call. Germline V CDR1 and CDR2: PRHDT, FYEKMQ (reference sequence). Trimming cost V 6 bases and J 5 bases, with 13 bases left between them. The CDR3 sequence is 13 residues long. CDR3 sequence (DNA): TGTGCCAGCAGTCGTGAACGGCGTTATGGCTACACCTTC. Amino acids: CASSRERRYGYTF.

The CDR3 loop reads CATSRWEGLSNQPQHF. CDR3 in DNA: TGTGCCACCAGCAGGTGGGAAGGGTTAAGCAATCAGCCCCAGCATTTT. This chain uses TRBV15 with TRBJ1-5; no definite D call. CDR1 and CDR2 from the germline V gene are LNHNV and YYDKDF (reference sequence). This CDR3 is 16 amino acids long. Deletions cut 3 bases from V and 1 base from J, with 13 bases between.

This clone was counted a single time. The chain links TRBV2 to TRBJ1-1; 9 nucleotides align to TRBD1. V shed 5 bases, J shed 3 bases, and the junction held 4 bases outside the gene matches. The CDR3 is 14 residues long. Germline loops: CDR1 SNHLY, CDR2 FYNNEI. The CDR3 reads CASSIQGADTEAFF. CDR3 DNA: TGTGCCAGCAGTATACAGGGGGCTGACACTGAAGCTTTCTTT.

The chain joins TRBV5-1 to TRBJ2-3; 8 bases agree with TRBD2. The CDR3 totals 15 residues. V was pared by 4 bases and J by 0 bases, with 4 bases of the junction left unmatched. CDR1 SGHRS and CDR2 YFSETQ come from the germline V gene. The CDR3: CASSPAGVSTDTQYF. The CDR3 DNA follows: TGCGCCAGCAGCCCAGCGGGGGTGAGCACAGATACGCAGTATTTT.

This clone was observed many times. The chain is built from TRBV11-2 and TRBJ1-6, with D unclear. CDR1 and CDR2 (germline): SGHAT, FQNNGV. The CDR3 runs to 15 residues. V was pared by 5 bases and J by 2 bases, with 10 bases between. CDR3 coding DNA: TGTGCCAGCAGCAAGGACCCAGCCTATAATTCACCCCTCCACTTT. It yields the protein CASSKDPAYNSPLHF. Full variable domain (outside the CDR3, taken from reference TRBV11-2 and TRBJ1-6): EAGVAQSPRYKIIEKRQSVAFWCNPISGHATLYWYQQILGQGPKLLIQFQNNGVVDDSQLPKDRFSAERLKGVDSTLKIQPAKLEDSAVYLCASSKDPAYNSPLHFGNGTRLTVT.

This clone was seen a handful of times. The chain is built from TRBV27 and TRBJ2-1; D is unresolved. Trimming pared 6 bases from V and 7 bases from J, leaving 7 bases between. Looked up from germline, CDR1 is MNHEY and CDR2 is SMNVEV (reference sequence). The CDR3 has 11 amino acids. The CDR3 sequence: CASSLGNEQFF. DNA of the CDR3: TGTGCCAGCAGCCTAGGGAATGAGCAGTTCTTC.

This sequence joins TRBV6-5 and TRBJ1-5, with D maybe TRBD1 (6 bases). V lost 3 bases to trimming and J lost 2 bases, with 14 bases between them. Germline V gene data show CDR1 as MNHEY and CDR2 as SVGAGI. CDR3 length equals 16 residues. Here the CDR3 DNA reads TGTGCCAGCAGTTATCCGGGACATGATGGCAATCAGCCCCAGCATTTT. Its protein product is CASSYPGHDGNQPQHF.

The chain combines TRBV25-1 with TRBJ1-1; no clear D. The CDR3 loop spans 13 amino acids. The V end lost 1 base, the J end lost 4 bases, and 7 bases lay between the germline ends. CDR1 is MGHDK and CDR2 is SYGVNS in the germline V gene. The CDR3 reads CASSESIGTEAFF. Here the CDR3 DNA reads TGTGCCAGCAGTGAATCGATCGGCACTGAAGCTTTCTTT.

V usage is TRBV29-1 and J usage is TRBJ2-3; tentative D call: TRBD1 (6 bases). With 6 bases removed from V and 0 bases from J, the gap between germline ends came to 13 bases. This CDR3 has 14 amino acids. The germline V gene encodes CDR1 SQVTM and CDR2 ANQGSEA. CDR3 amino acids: CSVPPGHSTDTQYF. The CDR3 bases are TGCAGCGTCCCCCCGGGACACAGCACAGATACGCAGTATTTT.

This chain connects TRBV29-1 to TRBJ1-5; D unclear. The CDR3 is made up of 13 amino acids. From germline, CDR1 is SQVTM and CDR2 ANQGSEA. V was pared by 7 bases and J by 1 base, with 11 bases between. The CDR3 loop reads CSAQPGSNQPQHF. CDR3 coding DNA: TGCAGCGCGCAGCCCGGGAGCAATCAGCCCCAGCATTTT.

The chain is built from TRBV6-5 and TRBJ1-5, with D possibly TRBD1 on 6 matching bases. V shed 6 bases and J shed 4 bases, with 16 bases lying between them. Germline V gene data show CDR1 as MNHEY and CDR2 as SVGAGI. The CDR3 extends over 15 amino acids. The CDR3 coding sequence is TGTGCCAGCAGGGAGGGGGGTCGTGGGAATCAGCCCCAGCATTTT. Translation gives CASREGGRGNQPQHF.

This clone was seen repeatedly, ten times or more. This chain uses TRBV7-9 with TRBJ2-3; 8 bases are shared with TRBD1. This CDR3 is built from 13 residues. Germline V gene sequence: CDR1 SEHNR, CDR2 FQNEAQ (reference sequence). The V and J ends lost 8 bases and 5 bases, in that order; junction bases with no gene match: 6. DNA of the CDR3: TGTGCCAGCCAGGACAGGGCTGGAGATACGCAGTATTTT. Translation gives CASQDRAGDTQYF.

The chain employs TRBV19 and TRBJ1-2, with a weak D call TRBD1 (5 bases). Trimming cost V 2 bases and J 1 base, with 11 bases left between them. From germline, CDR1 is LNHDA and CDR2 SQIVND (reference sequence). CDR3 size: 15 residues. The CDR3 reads CASSIYEGRNYGYTF. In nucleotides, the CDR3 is TGTGCCAGTAGTATATACGAGGGGCGTAACTATGGCTACACCTTC.

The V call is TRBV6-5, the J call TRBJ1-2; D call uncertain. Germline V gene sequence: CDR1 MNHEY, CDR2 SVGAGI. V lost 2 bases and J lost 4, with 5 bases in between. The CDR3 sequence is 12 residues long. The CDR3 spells CASSYLSYGYTF. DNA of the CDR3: TGTGCCAGCAGTTACCTCAGCTATGGCTACACCTTC.

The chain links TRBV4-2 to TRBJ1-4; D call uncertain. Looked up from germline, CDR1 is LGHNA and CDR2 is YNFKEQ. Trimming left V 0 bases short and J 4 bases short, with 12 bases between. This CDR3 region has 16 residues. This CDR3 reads CASSQDRGLLNEKLFF. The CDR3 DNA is TGTGCCAGCAGCCAAGATCGAGGATTACTTAATGAAAAACTGTTTTTT.

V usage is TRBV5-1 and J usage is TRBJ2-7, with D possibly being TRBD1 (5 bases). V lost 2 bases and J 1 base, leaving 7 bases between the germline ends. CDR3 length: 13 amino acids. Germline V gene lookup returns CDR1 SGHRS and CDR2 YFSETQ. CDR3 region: CASSFTGSYEQYF. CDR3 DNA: TGCGCCAGCAGCTTCACAGGTTCCTACGAGCAGTACTTC.

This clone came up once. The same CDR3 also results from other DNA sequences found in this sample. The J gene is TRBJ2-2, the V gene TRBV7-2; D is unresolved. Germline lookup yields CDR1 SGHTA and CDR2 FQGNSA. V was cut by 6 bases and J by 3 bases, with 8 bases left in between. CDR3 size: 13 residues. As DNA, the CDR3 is TGTGCCAGCAGTTCGACTGACACCGGGGAGCTGTTTTTT. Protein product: CASSSTDTGELFF.

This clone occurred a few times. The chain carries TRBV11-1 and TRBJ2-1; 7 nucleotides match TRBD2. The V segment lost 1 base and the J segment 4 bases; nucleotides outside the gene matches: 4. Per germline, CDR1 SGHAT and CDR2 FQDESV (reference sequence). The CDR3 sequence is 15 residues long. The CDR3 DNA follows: TGTGCCAGCAGCTTAGAAGGCGGGGGTTACAATGAGCAGTTCTTC. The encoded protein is CASSLEGGGYNEQFF.